Each of the 17 T cell receptor beta chains below was sequenced from the same sample in a study of T cell repertoires in cytomegalovirus infection. A single record per CDR3 protein comes from TCRdb applying MiXCR to the reads. Of around 300,000 distinct CDR3 sequences in the sample, 9.5% were seen once. Sequenced material: PBMCs. The receptors here all came from a human donor in good health (CMV status not recorded). Some clones in this sample may be carry-over from other donors' samples.

This clonotype was observed a few times. This chain joins TRBV15 and TRBJ2-1; D is possibly TRBD1 or TRBD2 (6 bases each). Germline V gives CDR1 LNHNV, CDR2 YYDKDF (reference sequence). The CDR3 is made up of 20 amino acids. Between the trimmed V and J ends, which lost 5 bases and 0 bases, there was a span of 26 bases. The DNA of the CDR3 is TGTGCCACCAGCGCTACCAGCCGGGGGCCTCGGACGAGCTCCTACAATGAGCAGTTCTTC. It codes for CATSATSRGPRTSSYNEQFF. Complete variable domain (other parts from reference TRBV15 and TRBJ2-1): DAMVIQNPRYQVTQFGKPVTLSCSQTLNHNVMYWYQQKSSQAPKLLFHYYDKDFNNEADTPDNFQSRRPNTSFCFLDIRSPGLGDTAMYLCATSATSRGPRTSSYNEQFFGPGTRLTVL.

This clonotype was recorded a few times. The CDR3 region is CASSLNRNYEQYF. The CDR3 coding sequence is TGTGCCAGCAGTTTAAACAGAAACTACGAGCAGTACTTC. The chain carries TRBV28 and TRBJ2-7; D uncertain. The CDR3 length is 13 residues. Trimming removed 2 bases from V and 3 bases from J, with 8 bases in between. Germline V gene sequence: CDR1 MDHEN, CDR2 SYDVKM.

This clonotype was picked up many times. This rearrangement joins TRBV6-2 or TRBV6-3 to TRBJ2-1; the D gene could be TRBD1 or TRBD2 (5 bases each). Trimming removed 5 bases from V and 2 bases from J, with 19 bases in between. Germline V gives CDR1 MNHEY, CDR2 SVGEGT. The CDR3 has 17 amino acids. CDR3 nucleotide sequence: TGTGCCAGCAGTCTTCAACTCCAGGGACGCACCTACAATGAGCAGTTCTTC. Translating it yields CASSLQLQGRTYNEQFF.

Only a few counts were recorded for this clonotype. V and J are TRBV20-1 and TRBJ1-1, with 8 bases that match TRBD1. The length of the CDR3 is 14 residues. V was pared by 4 bases and J by 7 bases, with 11 bases of the junction left unmatched. Germline CDR1 DFQATT, CDR2 SNEGSKA (reference sequence). This CDR3 reads CSATRYRGDNEAFF. The CDR3 DNA reads as TGCAGTGCTACCCGGTACAGGGGGGATAATGAAGCTTTCTTT.

This clonotype has at least ten counts. The chain couples TRBV7-2 to TRBJ1-6; 11 nucleotides agree with TRBD1. V gave up 4 bases and J gave up 10 bases; unmatched junction bases: 9. This CDR3 region has 16 residues. Germline values: CDR1 SGHTA, CDR2 FQGNSA. CDR3 amino acids: CASSSPGQGAWSPLHF. For the CDR3, the DNA is TGTGCCAGCAGCTCACCAGGACAGGGGGCATGGTCACCCCTCCACTTT.

The sample holds a few counts of this clonotype. The chain uses TRBV7-3 and TRBJ2-3, with 14 bases aligning to TRBD2. The germline V gene has CDR1 SGHTA and CDR2 FQGTGA. Trimming took 5 bases from V and 8 from J; bases not matched to a gene: 6. This CDR3 has 15 residues. CDR3 region: CASSGGLAGEGTQYF. CDR3 DNA: TGTGCCAGCAGCGGGGGACTAGCGGGAGAGGGTACGCAGTATTTT. The whole variable domain, remainder taken from reference TRBV7-3 and TRBJ2-3, is GAGVSQTPSNKVTEKGKYVELRCDPISGHTALYWYRQSLGQGPEFLIYFQGTGAADDSGLPNDRFFAVRPEGSVSTLKIQRTERGDSAVYLCASSGGLAGEGTQYFGPGTRLTVL.

This clonotype was seen only a few times. V is TRBV7-2 and J is TRBJ1-1; D remains unclear. Germline CDR1 is SGHTA and CDR2 is FQGNSA. This CDR3 contains 12 residues. The V gene lost 4 bases and the J gene lost 3 bases, with 6 bases spanning the gap. The CDR3 coding sequence is TGTGCCAGCAGCTACCTCGACACTGAAGCTTTCTTT. This codes for CASSYLDTEAFF. The full variable domain, rest sourced from reference TRBV7-2 and TRBJ1-1, is GAGVSQSPSNKVTEKGKDVELRCDPISGHTALYWYRQSLGQGLEFLIYFQGNSAPDKSGLPSDRFSAERTGGSVSTLTIQRTQQEDSAVYLCASSYLDTEAFFGQGTRLTVV.

This clonotype occurred many times. The chain joins TRBV12-3 or TRBV12-4 to TRBJ2-7; tentative D call: TRBD2 (5 bases). The CDR3 covers 13 residues. Trimming removed 3 bases from V and 6 bases from J, with 12 bases in between. CDR3 protein: CASSFGRGFEQYF. In nucleotides, the CDR3 is TGTGCCAGCAGTTTTGGACGAGGGTTCGAGCAGTACTTC.

V usage is TRBV7-4 and J usage is TRBJ1-2; D gene ambiguous. In germline, CDR1 is SGHVT, CDR2 SQSDAQ. CDR3 length equals 15 residues. V dropped 2 bases and J dropped 3 bases, with 13 bases sitting between them. The CDR3 reads CASSLIGSQDYGYTF. The CDR3 DNA reads TGTGCCAGCAGCTTAATTGGGAGTCAAGACTATGGCTACACCTTC.

This clonotype was counted a few times. V usage is TRBV7-2 and J usage is TRBJ2-1; no firm D call. This CDR3 comprises 15 residues. Trimming took off 5 bases at V and 1 base at J, with 12 bases between the two ends. From germline, CDR1 is SGHTA and CDR2 FQGNSA. In nucleotides, the CDR3 is TGTGCCAGCAGCCGCCGGGCTCCTTCCTACAATGAGCAGTTCTTC. This codes for CASSRRAPSYNEQFF.

This clonotype was picked up many times. This chain joins TRBV7-2 and TRBJ2-3, with TRBD2 matching 11 bases. The CDR3 runs to 13 residues. Germline loops: CDR1 SGHTA, CDR2 FQGNSA. The V and J ends lost 6 bases and 6 bases, in that order; junction bases with no gene match: 2. The DNA for the CDR3 is TGTGCCAGCAGACTAGCGGGGGTCGATACGCAGTATTTT. Encoded protein: CASRLAGVDTQYF.

The table lists this clonotype with many counts. The chain has TRBV28 and TRBJ1-5; D may be TRBD1 (5 bases). The CDR3 loop spans 12 amino acids. The germline CDR1 and CDR2 sequences are MDHEN and SYDVKM. Trimming stripped 1 base from V and 12 bases from J, with 10 bases between. CDR3 bases: TGTGCCAGCAGTTTATACAGGAGCGGCCAGCATTTT. Its translation: CASSLYRSGQHF. The full variable domain, rest sourced from reference TRBV28 and TRBJ1-5, is DVKVTQSSRYLVKRTGEKVFLECVQDMDHENMFWYRQDPGLGLRLIYFSYDVKMKEKGDIPEGYSVSREKKERFSLILESASTNQTSMYLCASSLYRSGQHFGDGTRLSIL.

This clonotype has more than one count but fewer than ten. The chain links TRBV18 to TRBJ1-1; no clear D gene. Germline CDR1 KGHSH, CDR2 LQKENI. CDR3 length: 16 amino acids. V lost 3 bases and J lost 0, with 14 bases in between. The CDR3 DNA sequence: TGTGCCAGCTCACCCGGACGGTCGCTTCTGAACACTGAAGCTTTCTTT. Its protein product is CASSPGRSLLNTEAFF.

This clonotype was picked up one time. This chain connects TRBV6-6 to TRBJ1-5, with D tentatively TRBD1 (5 bases). This CDR3 comprises 15 residues. Germline V CDR1 and CDR2: MNHNY, SVGAGI (reference sequence). V lost 2 bases and J lost 4, with 12 bases in between. CDR3 region: CASSYALGGNQPQHF. The CDR3 DNA reads TGTGCCAGCAGTTACGCCCTGGGGGGGAATCAGCCCCAGCATTTT.

This clonotype was recorded at least ten times. The J gene is TRBJ2-3, the V gene TRBV20-1; perhaps TRBD1 as D (6 bases). Trimming shortened V by 1 base and J by 8 bases, and 10 bases separated the two germline ends. Germline V gene data show CDR1 as DFQATT and CDR2 as SNEGSKA (reference sequence). This CDR3 region has 12 residues. CDR3 loop: CSARAAGATQYF. CDR3 DNA: TGCAGTGCTAGAGCAGCAGGGGCTACGCAGTATTTT.

The chain carries TRBV5-1 and TRBJ2-7; D might be TRBD2 (7 bases). The length of the CDR3 is 15 residues. V was shortened by 1 base and J by 2 bases, with 13 bases between the two germline ends. Germline V gene lookup returns CDR1 SGHRS and CDR2 YFSETQ. The chain's CDR3 is CASSLNAGATYEQYF. Written as DNA, the CDR3 is TGCGCCAGCAGCTTGAACGCGGGGGCAACCTACGAGCAGTACTTC.

This clonotype was recorded a few times. The chain carries TRBV28 and TRBJ2-7; D unclear. V dropped 6 bases and J dropped 11 bases, with 23 bases sitting between them. Germline CDR1 reads MDHEN; CDR2 reads SYDVKM. The CDR3 extends over 14 amino acids. Here the CDR3 reads CASSQSGRSPEEYF. The CDR3 DNA reads as TGTGCCAGCAGCCAGTCCGGGCGATCTCCGGAAGAGTACTTC.